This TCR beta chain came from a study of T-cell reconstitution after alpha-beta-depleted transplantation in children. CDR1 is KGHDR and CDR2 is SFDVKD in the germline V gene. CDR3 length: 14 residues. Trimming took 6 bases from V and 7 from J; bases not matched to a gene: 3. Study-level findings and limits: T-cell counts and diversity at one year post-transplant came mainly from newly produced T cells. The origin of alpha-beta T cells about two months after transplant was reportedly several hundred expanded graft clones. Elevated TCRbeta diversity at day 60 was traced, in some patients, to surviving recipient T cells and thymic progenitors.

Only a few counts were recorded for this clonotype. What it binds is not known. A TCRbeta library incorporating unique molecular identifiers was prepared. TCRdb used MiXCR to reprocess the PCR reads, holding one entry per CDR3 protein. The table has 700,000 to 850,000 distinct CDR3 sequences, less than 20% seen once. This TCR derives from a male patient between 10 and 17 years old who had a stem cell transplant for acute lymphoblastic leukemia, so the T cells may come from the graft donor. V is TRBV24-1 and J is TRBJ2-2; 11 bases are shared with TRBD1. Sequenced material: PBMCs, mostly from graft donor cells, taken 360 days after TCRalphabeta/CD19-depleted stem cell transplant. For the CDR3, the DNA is TGTGCCACCAGTAGGACAGGGGGCGGCGGGGAGCTGTTTTTT. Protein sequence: CATSRTGGGGELFF.